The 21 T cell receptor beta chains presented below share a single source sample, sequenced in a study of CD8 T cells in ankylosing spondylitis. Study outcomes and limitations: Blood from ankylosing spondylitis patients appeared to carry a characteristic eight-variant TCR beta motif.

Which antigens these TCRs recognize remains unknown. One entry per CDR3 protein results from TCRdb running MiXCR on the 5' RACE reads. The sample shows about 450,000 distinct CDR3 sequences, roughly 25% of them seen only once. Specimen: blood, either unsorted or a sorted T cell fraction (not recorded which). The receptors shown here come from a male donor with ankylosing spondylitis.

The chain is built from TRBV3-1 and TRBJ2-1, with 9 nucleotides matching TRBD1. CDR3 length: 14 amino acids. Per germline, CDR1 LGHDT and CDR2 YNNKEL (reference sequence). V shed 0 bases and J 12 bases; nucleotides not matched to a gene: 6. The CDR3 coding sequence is TGTGCCAGCAGCCAAGACTCGACAGGGGGACGGCAGTTCTTC. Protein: CASSQDSTGGRQFF.

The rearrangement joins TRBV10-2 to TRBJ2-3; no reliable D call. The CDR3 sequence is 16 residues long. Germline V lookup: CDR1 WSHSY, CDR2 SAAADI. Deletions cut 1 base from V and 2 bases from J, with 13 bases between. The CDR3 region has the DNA TGCGCCAGCAGTGAGTGGTGGGCAGGCACCACAGATACGCAGTATTTT. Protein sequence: CASSEWWAGTTDTQYF.

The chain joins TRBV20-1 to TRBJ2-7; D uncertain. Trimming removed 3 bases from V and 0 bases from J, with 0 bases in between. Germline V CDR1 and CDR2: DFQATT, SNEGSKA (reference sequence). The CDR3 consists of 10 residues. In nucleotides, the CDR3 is TGCAGTGCTAGCTCCTACGAGCAGTACTTC. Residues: CSASSYEQYF.

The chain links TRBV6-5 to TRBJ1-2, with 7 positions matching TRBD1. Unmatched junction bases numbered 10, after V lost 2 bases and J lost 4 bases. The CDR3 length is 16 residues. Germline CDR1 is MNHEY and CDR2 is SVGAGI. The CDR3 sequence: CASSYGGQSEGYGYTF. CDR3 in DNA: TGTGCCAGCAGTTACGGGGGACAGTCGGAGGGCTATGGCTACACCTTC.

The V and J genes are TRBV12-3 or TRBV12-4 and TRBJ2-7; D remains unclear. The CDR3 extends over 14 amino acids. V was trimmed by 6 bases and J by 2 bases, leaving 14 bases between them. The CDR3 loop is CASSPKNHPYEQYV. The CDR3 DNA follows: TGTGCCAGCAGCCCTAAGAACCATCCCTACGAGCAGTACGTC.

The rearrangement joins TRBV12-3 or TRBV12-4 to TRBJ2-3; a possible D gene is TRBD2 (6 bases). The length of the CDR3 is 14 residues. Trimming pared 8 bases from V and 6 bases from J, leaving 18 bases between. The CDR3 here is CASAGIRGADTQYF. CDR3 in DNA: TGTGCCAGCGCGGGGATTCGAGGGGCGGATACGCAGTATTTT.

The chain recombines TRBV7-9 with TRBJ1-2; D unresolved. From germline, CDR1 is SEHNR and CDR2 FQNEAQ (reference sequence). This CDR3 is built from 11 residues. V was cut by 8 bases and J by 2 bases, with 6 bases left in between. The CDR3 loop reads CASLDNYGYTF. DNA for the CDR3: TGTGCCAGCTTGGACAACTATGGCTACACCTTC.

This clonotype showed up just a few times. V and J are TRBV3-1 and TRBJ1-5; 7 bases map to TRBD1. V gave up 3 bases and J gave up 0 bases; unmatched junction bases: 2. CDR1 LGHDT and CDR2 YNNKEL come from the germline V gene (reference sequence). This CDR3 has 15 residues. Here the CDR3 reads CASSQGQSSNQPQHF. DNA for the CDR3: TGTGCCAGCAGCCAGGGACAGAGTAGCAATCAGCCCCAGCATTTT.

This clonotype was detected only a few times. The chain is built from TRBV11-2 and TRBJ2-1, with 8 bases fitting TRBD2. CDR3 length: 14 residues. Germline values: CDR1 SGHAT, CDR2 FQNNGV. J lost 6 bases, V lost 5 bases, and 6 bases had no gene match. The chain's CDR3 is CASSRAGVSNEQFF. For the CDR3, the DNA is TGTGCCAGCAGCCGAGCGGGAGTATCCAATGAGCAGTTCTTC.

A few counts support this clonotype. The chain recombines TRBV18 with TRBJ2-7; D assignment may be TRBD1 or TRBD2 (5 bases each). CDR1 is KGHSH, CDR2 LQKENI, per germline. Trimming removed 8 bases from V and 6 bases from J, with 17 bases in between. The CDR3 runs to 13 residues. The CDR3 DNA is TGTGCCAGCCAAATTACGGCAGGGACCGAGCAGTACTTC. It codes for CASQITAGTEQYF.

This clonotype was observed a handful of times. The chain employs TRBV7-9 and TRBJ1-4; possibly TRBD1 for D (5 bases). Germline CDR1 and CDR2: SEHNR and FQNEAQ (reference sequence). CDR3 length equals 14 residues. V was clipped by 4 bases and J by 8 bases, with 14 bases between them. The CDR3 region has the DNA TGTGCCAGCAGCTCCAGGGAAATCATCGAAAAACTGTTTTTT. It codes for CASSSREIIEKLFF.

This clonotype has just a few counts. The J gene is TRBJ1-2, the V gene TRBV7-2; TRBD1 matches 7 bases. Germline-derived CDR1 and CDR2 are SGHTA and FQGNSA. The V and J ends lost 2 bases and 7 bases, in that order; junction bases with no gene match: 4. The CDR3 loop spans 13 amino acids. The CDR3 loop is CASSLRQGSGYTF. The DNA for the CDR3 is TGTGCCAGCAGCTTAAGACAGGGCTCTGGCTACACCTTC.

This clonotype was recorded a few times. CDR3 loop: CASSLEYTDTQYF. In DNA form, the CDR3 reads TGTGCCAGCAGCTTAGAATACACAGATACGCAGTATTTT. The V gene is TRBV7-2, the J gene TRBJ2-3; D gene ambiguous. V was clipped by 1 base and J by 2 bases, with 4 bases between them. Germline V lookup: CDR1 SGHTA, CDR2 FQGNSA. This CDR3 has 13 amino acids.

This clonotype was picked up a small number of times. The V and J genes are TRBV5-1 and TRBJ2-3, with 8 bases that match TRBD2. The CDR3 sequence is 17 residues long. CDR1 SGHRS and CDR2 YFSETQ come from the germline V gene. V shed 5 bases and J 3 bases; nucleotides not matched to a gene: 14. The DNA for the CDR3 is TGCGCCAGCAGTCTGACGCGGGGGGATTTTGGGACAGATACGCAGTATTTT. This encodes CASSLTRGDFGTDTQYF.

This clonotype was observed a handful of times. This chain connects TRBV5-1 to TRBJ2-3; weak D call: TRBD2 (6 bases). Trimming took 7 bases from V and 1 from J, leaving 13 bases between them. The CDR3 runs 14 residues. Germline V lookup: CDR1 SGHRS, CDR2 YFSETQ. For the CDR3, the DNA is TGCGCCAGCGACTCGGGAGCAGGCACAGATACGCAGTATTTT. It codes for CASDSGAGTDTQYF.

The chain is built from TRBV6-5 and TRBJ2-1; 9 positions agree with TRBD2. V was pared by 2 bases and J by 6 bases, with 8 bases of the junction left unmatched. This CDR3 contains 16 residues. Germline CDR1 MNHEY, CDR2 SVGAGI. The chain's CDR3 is CASSYQGTSQPNEQFF. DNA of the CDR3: TGTGCCAGCAGTTACCAGGGGACTAGCCAACCCAATGAGCAGTTCTTC.

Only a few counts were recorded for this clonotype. CDR3: CASSDWGVRGGEQFF. As DNA, the CDR3 is TGTGCCAGCTCCGACTGGGGGGTGAGAGGTGGTGAGCAGTTCTTC. The genes are TRBV14 and TRBJ2-1; possibly TRBD2 for D (6 bases). V was trimmed by 8 bases and J by 9 bases, leaving 23 bases between them. Per germline, CDR1 SGHDN and CDR2 FVKESK. This CDR3 region has 15 residues.

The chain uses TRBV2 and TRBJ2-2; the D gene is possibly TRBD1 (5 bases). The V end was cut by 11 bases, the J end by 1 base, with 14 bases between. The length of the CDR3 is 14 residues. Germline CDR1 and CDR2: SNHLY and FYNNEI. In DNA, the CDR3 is TGTGCCGGTTCAACCCAGGGGAACACCGGGGAGCTGTTTTTT. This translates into CAGSTQGNTGELFF.

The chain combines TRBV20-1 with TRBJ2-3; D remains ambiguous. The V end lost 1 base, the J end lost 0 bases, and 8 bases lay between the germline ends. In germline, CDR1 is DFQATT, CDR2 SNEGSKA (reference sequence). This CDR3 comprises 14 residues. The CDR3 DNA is TGCAGTGCTAGAGCAGGTGCTAGCACAGATACGCAGTATTTT. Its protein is CSARAGASTDTQYF.

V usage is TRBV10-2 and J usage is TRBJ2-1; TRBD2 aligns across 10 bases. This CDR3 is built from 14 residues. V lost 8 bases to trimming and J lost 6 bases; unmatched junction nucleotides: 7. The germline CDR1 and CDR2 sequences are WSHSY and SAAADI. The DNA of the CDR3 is TGCGCCAGCGTACTAGCGGGATTCGTCAATGAGCAGTTCTTC. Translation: CASVLAGFVNEQFF.

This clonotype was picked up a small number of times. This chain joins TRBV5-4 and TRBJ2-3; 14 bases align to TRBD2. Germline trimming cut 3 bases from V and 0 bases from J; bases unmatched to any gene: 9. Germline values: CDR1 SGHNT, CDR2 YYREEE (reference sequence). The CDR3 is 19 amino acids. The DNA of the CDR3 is TGTGCCAGCAGCTCTCCCCCCGGGACTAGCGGGAGAAGCACAGATACGCAGTATTTT. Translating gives CASSSPPGTSGRSTDTQYF. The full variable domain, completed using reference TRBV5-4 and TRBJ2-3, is ETGVTQSPTHLIKTRGQQVTLRCSSQSGHNTVSWYQQALGQGPQFIFQYYREEENGRGNFPPRFSGLQFPNYSSELNVNALELDDSALYLCASSSPPGTSGRSTDTQYFGPGTRLTVL.